This is a list of T cell receptor beta chains from one sample in a study of T cells of healthy individuals. TCRdb analysed the 5' RACE reads with MiXCR anew, one entry per CDR3 protein. The table records some 100,000 distinct CDR3 sequences, approximately 15% of them present only once. All receptors come from a human donor in good health. Both conserved end residues are part of each CDR3. D genes are given only for firm matches. Clone sizes are given selectively: once, few, many, or a class where the clone is expanded.

j_call,v_call,clone_size,d_call,cdr3_nt,cdr3_aa
TRBJ2-7,TRBV27,.,TRBD2,TGTGCCAGCGGAAACCGCGGGAGTAGGTACGAGCAGTACTTC,CASGNRGSRYEQYF
TRBJ2-5,TRBV20-1,.,TRBD2,TGCAGTGCTAGAGATTTTCTTAGCGGGAGTGGGAAGACCCAGTACTTC,CSARDFLSGSGKTQYF
TRBJ2-7,TRBV7-6,few,TRBD1,TGTGCCAGCAGCTTAGAATCAGGGGGCCTTACCTACGAGCAGTACTTC,CASSLESGGLTYEQYF
TRBJ2-3,TRBV13,.,.,TGTGCCAGCAGCTCCCGCCAGCCAGATACGCAGTATTTT,CASSSRQPDTQYF
TRBJ1-2,TRBV28,few,.,TGTGCCAGCAGTTTGTCCGGGAGGGAAGGCTATGGCTACACCTTC,CASSLSGREGYGYTF
TRBJ2-6,TRBV28,many,.,TGTGCCAGCAGTTGGAACAGGGTAAAGGCGGCTGGGGCCAACGTCCTGACTTTC,CASSWNRVKAAGANVLTF
TRBJ1-4,TRBV27,.,.,TGTGCCAGCACCAAGTGGGGTGCTAATGAAAAACTGTTTTTT,CASTKWGANEKLFF
TRBJ1-1,TRBV30,.,.,TGTGCCTGGAGTGTACAAATGGGACGCACTGAAGCTTTCTTT,CAWSVQMGRTEAFF
TRBJ2-2,TRBV5-1,few,TRBD2,TGCGCCAGCAGCTTTAGCGGGAGGGCCGACGGGGAGCTGTTTTTT,CASSFSGRADGELFF
TRBJ2-6,TRBV6-5,.,.,TGTGCCAGCAGTTACTCCAACAGAAAGGTCCCTAGCTCTGGGGCCAACGTCCTGACTTTC,CASSYSNRKVPSSGANVLTF
TRBJ1-6,TRBV27,few,.,TGTGCCAGCAGTTTATTCGATGGTCCCCTCCACTTT,CASSLFDGPLHF
TRBJ2-2,TRBV4-2,.,TRBD2,TGTGCCAGCAGCCCGCGAGGGAGCGGGGGGGGGAACACCGGGGAGCTGTTTTTT,CASSPRGSGGGNTGELFF
TRBJ2-7,TRBV28,many,.,TGTGCCAGCAGTTTAGGTCGGCGGAGGAGCTCCTACGAGCAGTACTTC,CASSLGRRRSSYEQYF
TRBJ1-4,TRBV20-1,few,.,TGCAGTGCTAGGTTCCATGGGGAGGAAAAACTGTTTTTT,CSARFHGEEKLFF
TRBJ1-4,TRBV20-1,.,.,TGCAGTGCTAGAGGTCGCACCATTCATGAAAAACTGTTTTTC,CSARGRTIHEKLFF
TRBJ2-7,TRBV20-1,few,.,TGCAGTGCTACGGGACACACCTACGAGCAGTACTTC,CSATGHTYEQYF
TRBJ2-7,TRBV21-1,.,.,TGTGCCAGCAGCCCTCAGGACAGGGGGTTACAGTACTTC,CASSPQDRGLQYF